There are a few counts of the clone carrying this T cell receptor beta chain. Antigen: not known. This CDR3 spans 11 amino acids. The trim removed 4 bases at V and 7 bases at J, leaving 1 base unmatched. CDR1 is SGHDT and CDR2 is YYEEEE in the germline V gene. Constant-segment primers were used for 5'RACE, and the resulting TCR alpha and TCR beta cDNA libraries carried sample barcodes and UMIs. One entry per CDR3 protein, called by TCRdb with MiXCR from the 5' RACE reads. Of approximately 390,000 distinct CDR3 sequences in the sample, more than 15% were seen once. The sample belongs to a study of T-cell memory formation after mild COVID-19. Study observations and caveats: Clones contracting day 15 to 85 were balanced CD4/CD8; later expanders leaned CD4+. In second-wave clones peaking day 37, SARS-CoV-2 specificity remained unconfirmed. Among contracting clones, CD4+ were mainly CM/EM and CD8+ enriched in EMRA.

This TCR was recovered from a young man who had mild COVID-19 (a few samples of this study predate the infection). Cell type and time point are not known. The gene calls are TRBV5-6 and TRBJ1-2, with TRBD1 matching over 7 bases. Sequencing was carried out using PBMCs or a T cell subset sorted from them (not recorded which). CDR3 loop: CASSDRAGYTF. CDR3 nucleotides: TGTGCCAGCAGCGACAGGGCTGGCTACACCTTC.